Each of the 24 T cell receptor beta chains below was sequenced from the same sample in a study of blood T cells in healthy people across ages (dated by TCRdb to between 2014 and 2017). Libraries were prepared through 5' RACE. The instrument was an Illumina HiSeq 2500. A second PCR of roughly 7 to 12 cycles was run with a J-beta primer mix and a sample-barcoded 5' primer. Clones were called with MiXCR by TCRdb after fastp trimmed the public reads at Q25, and only in-frame beta chains were retained. Identical CDR3 proteins give one entry, which carries the most common genes and DNA. This sample lists 1.5 million to 2 million distinct CDR3 sequences; roughly 49% were detected once. The top ten hold 2% to 2.5% of the sample. Specimen: blood. The receptors originated from a woman aged 40 to 49 in good health.

This chain connects TRBV28 to TRBJ1-2; 8 positions agree with TRBD1. The ends lost 5 bases at V and 8 bases at J; junction bases unmatched: 4. This CDR3 is 12 amino acids long. Looked up from germline, CDR1 is MDHEN and CDR2 is SYDVKM. The CDR3 sequence: CASSQGQGGYTF. CDR3 nucleotides: TGTGCCAGCAGTCAAGGACAGGGAGGCTACACCTTC.

The chain carries TRBV4-3 and TRBJ1-1; D remains unclear. The CDR3 extends over 14 amino acids. Trimming took off 0 bases at V and 7 bases at J, with 12 bases between the two ends. Germline CDR1 reads LGHNA; CDR2 reads YSLEER. CDR3 in amino acids: CASSQERGVGEAFF. The DNA for the CDR3 is TGCGCCAGCAGCCAAGAACGCGGGGTTGGTGAAGCTTTCTTT.

The chain is built from TRBV20-1 and TRBJ2-7, with 9 bases aligning to TRBD1. CDR1 is DFQATT and CDR2 is SNEGSKA in the germline V gene (reference sequence). V lost 5 bases, J lost 0 bases, and 11 bases stayed unmatched. The CDR3 totals 16 residues. Here the CDR3 DNA reads TGCAGTGCTCTAACTCCCGGGACAGGGAGCTCCTACGAGCAGTACTTC. This encodes CSALTPGTGSSYEQYF.

V usage is TRBV28 and J usage is TRBJ2-1, with TRBD1 matching over 7 bases. Per germline, CDR1 MDHEN and CDR2 SYDVKM. The CDR3 runs to 14 residues. V was clipped by 3 bases and J by 10 bases; unmatched bases: 9. For the CDR3, the DNA is TGTGCCAGCAGTTTCCGACAGGGACGATACGAGCAGTTCTTC. As protein: CASSFRQGRYEQFF.

CDR3 sequence reads: CASSYSTGGYNEQFF. As DNA, the CDR3 is TGTGCCAGCAGTTACTCGACAGGGGGATACAATGAGCAGTTCTTC. The chain employs TRBV6-6 and TRBJ2-1; 9 nucleotides align to TRBD1. The CDR3 runs 15 residues. The trim removed 0 bases at V and 4 bases at J, leaving 1 base unmatched. Germline V lookup: CDR1 MNHNY, CDR2 SVGAGI (reference sequence).

V is TRBV20-1 and J is TRBJ1-4; 7 bases match TRBD1. Per the germline V gene, CDR1 is DFQATT and CDR2 is SNEGSKA (reference sequence). The CDR3 runs to 13 residues. The V and J ends lost 4 bases and 3 bases, in that order; junction bases with no gene match: 2. The CDR3: CSAKTGSNEKLFF. The CDR3 DNA reads as TGCAGTGCTAAGACAGGGTCTAATGAAAAACTGTTTTTT.

This chain links TRBV6-1 with TRBJ2-1; TRBD2 aligns across 7 bases. This CDR3 spans 14 amino acids. The trim removed 4 bases at V and 6 bases at J, leaving 6 bases unmatched. Germline assignment: CDR1 MNHNS and CDR2 SASEGT. The CDR3 DNA reads TGTGCCAGCAGTGTCCGGGACTACCGCAATGAGCAGTTCTTC. Protein product: CASSVRDYRNEQFF.

This clonotype has only a few counts. The CDR3 coding sequence is TGTGCCAGCAGCTTGTACGGAACCTACGAGCAGTACTTC. Encoded protein: CASSLYGTYEQYF. The chain links TRBV28 to TRBJ2-7; D not certain. The CDR3 loop spans 13 amino acids. Trimming pared 6 bases from V and 2 bases from J, leaving 11 bases between. The germline V gene has CDR1 MDHEN and CDR2 SYDVKM.

This clonotype showed up just a few times. The chain links TRBV5-1 to TRBJ2-5, with D possibly TRBD2 on 6 matching bases. Germline CDR1 reads SGHRS; CDR2 reads YFSETQ. V lost 2 bases to trimming and J lost 0 bases, with 14 bases between them. The CDR3 extends over 16 amino acids. CDR3: CASSFGGGQDQETQYF. The CDR3 coding sequence is TGCGCCAGCAGCTTCGGGGGAGGACAAGACCAAGAGACCCAGTACTTC.

The rearrangement links TRBV14 to TRBJ2-1; D is possibly TRBD1 (6 bases). Per germline, CDR1 SGHDN and CDR2 FVKESK. This CDR3 is built from 16 residues. Trimming cost V 2 bases and J 3 bases, with 14 bases left between them. CDR3 region: CASSQPGTRDYNEQFF. CDR3 nucleotide sequence: TGTGCCAGCAGCCAACCCGGGACACGGGACTACAATGAGCAGTTCTTC.

This clonotype was observed a few times. The J gene is TRBJ2-7, the V gene TRBV5-1; D might be TRBD1 (5 bases). Trimming left V 0 bases short and J 2 bases short, with 12 bases between. The CDR3 is made up of 15 amino acids. CDR1 and CDR2 from the germline V gene are SGHRS and YFSETQ. The CDR3 nucleotides are TGCGCCAGCAGCTTGGGAACAGGCGAGCCCTACGAGCAGTACTTC. Protein product: CASSLGTGEPYEQYF.

The chain recombines TRBV6-1 with TRBJ1-5, with 12 bases matching TRBD1. The CDR3 totals 17 residues. Losses at the gene ends were 5 bases for V and 6 bases for J; bases not matched to a gene: 11. In germline, CDR1 is MNHNS, CDR2 SASEGT. The CDR3 bases are TGTGCCAGCAGTCCCGGGACAGGGGGCTTATTAGGTCAGCCCCAGCATTTT. Its translation: CASSPGTGGLLGQPQHF.

To note about this clonotype: The junction departs from germline at one end; a sequencing error may be responsible. The chain links TRBV4-3 to TRBJ2-7, with D perhaps TRBD2 (6 bases). This CDR3 spans 15 amino acids. Germline V gives CDR1 LGHNA, CDR2 YSLEER. The CDR3: CASSQARGASYERYF. CDR3 sequence (DNA): TGCGCCAGCAGCCAAGCTCGCGGGGCCTCCTACGAGCGGTACTTC.

The chain links TRBV7-8 to TRBJ2-4; D perhaps matches TRBD1 (5 bases). The closer fit of TRBJ2-7 to the DNA end suggests the J call may be wrong. Germline V gene data show CDR1 as SGHVS and CDR2 as FQNEAQ. The CDR3 spans 14 residues. CDR3 in DNA: TGTGCCAGCAGCTTAGAGGGGTACGTCGGCGAGCAGTACTTC. Encoded protein: CASSLEGYVGEQYF.

This chain uses TRBV7-2 with TRBJ2-3; 7 nucleotides match TRBD1. The CDR3 covers 17 residues. Trimming cost V 5 bases and J 2 bases; bases outside gene matches: 13. Germline loops: CDR1 SGHTA, CDR2 FQGNSA. Here the CDR3 reads CASSRIRDRAPTDTQYF. CDR3 bases: TGTGCCAGCAGCCGAATCAGAGACAGGGCCCCCACAGATACGCAGTATTTT.

In this sample, this clonotype turned up a few times. The DNA for the CDR3 is TGTGCCACCAGCAGATATGGGGCCCCCCACTACGAGCAGTACTTC. This encodes CATSRYGAPHYEQYF. This chain joins TRBV15 and TRBJ2-7; D might be TRBD1 (5 bases). This CDR3 comprises 15 residues. The ends were cut back, 2 bases at V and 3 bases at J, with 14 bases in the middle. Germline V gene lookup returns CDR1 LNHNV and CDR2 YYDKDF (reference sequence). Full variable domain (missing parts from reference TRBV15 and TRBJ2-7): DAMVIQNPRYQVTQFGKPVTLSCSQTLNHNVMYWYQQKSSQAPKLLFHYYDKDFNNEADTPDNFQSRRPNTSFCFLDIRSPGLGDTAMYLCATSRYGAPHYEQYFGPGTRLTVT.

The rearrangement joins TRBV5-6 to TRBJ1-5, with a possible D match to TRBD1 (5 bases). CDR1 and CDR2 from the germline V gene are SGHDT and YYEEEE. This CDR3 spans 15 amino acids. Trimming took 4 bases from V and 2 from J, leaving 13 bases between them. CDR3 bases: TGTGCCAGCAGCCAAAGGGACCTAGGCAATCAGCCCCAGCATTTT. Protein sequence: CASSQRDLGNQPQHF.

The chain couples TRBV4-3 to TRBJ1-1; D possibly corresponds to TRBD1 (6 bases). Between the trimmed V and J ends, which lost 1 base and 0 bases, there was a span of 9 bases. Germline V CDR1 and CDR2: LGHNA, YSLEER. The CDR3 is 15 residues long. The CDR3 coding sequence is TGCGCCAGCAGCCAAGCCCAGGGGATGAACACTGAAGCTTTCTTT. This codes for CASSQAQGMNTEAFF.

This sequence joins TRBV27 and TRBJ2-1, with a weak D call TRBD1 (6 bases). Trimming took off 5 bases at V and 4 bases at J, with 18 bases between the two ends. CDR3 length: 16 amino acids. The germline V gene has CDR1 MNHEY and CDR2 SMNVEV (reference sequence). CDR3 sequence: CASSPLGTPSYNEQFF. In DNA form, the CDR3 reads TGTGCCAGCAGTCCCCTAGGGACACCAAGTTACAATGAGCAGTTCTTC.

The rearrangement joins TRBV6-1 to TRBJ1-2, with D uncertain. The germline CDR1 and CDR2 sequences are MNHNS and SASEGT. The CDR3 has 13 residues. V shed 3 bases and J shed 8 bases, with 13 bases lying between them. CDR3 loop: CASSEGPQAGYTF. DNA for the CDR3: TGTGCCAGCAGTGAGGGTCCCCAAGCAGGCTACACCTTC.

This clonotype turned up a few times. The genes are TRBV24-1 and TRBJ1-5, with unresolved D. Trimming removed 3 bases from V and 6 bases from J, with 8 bases in between. CDR1 and CDR2 from the germline V gene are KGHDR and SFDVKD. This CDR3 contains 13 residues. In DNA form, the CDR3 reads TGTGCCACCAGTGATCCTCCCGGTCAGCCCCAGCATTTT. Residues: CATSDPPGQPQHF.

The rearrangement joins TRBV6-1 to TRBJ1-4; weak D call: TRBD1 (6 bases). V shed 4 bases and J shed 5 bases, with 11 bases lying between them. From germline, CDR1 is MNHNS and CDR2 SASEGT. The CDR3 runs to 14 residues. The CDR3 coding sequence is TGTGCCAGCAGTGGAGCGACAGGAAATGAAAAACTGTTTTTT. It translates to CASSGATGNEKLFF.

This chain links TRBV7-9 with TRBJ2-3, with 8 bases identical to TRBD1. Germline CDR1 and CDR2: SEHNR and FQNEAQ (reference sequence). V lost 6 bases and J lost 0; bases outside the gene matches: 8. CDR3 size: 16 residues. CDR3 DNA: TGTGCCAGCAGTTCGACAGGGGAACTGAGCACAGATACGCAGTATTTT. It specifies CASSSTGELSTDTQYF.

This chain links TRBV7-2 with TRBJ1-2, with 7 bases fitting TRBD1. CDR1 and CDR2 (germline): SGHTA, FQGNSA. The length of the CDR3 is 16 residues. J was trimmed by 6 bases and V by 5 bases; bases with no gene match: 15. The CDR3, as DNA: TGTGCCAGCAGCCAGGGGACAGCAATCCCGGGAAATGGCTACACCTTC. Translation gives CASSQGTAIPGNGYTF. The full variable domain, with the rest looked up from reference TRBV7-2 and TRBJ1-2, is GAGVSQSPSNKVTEKGKDVELRCDPISGHTALYWYRQSLGQGLEFLIYFQGNSAPDKSGLPSDRFSAERTGGSVSTLTIQRTQQEDSAVYLCASSQGTAIPGNGYTFGSGTRLTVV.